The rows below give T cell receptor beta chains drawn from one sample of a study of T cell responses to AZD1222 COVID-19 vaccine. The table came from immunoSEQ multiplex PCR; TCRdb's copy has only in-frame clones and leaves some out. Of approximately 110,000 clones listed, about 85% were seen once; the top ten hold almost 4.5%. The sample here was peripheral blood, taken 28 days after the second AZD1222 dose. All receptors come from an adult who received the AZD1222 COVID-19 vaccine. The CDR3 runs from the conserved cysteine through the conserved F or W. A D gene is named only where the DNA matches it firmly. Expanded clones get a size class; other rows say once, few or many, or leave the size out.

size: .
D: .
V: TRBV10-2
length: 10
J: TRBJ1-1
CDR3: CASRDELAFF
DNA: TGCGCCAGCCGGGACGAGCTTGCTTTCTTT

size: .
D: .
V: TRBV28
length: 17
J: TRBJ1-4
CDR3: CASSKLTLGGLNEKLFF
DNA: TGTGCCAGCAGCAAATTAACACTGGGGGGCTTGAATGAAAAACTGTTTTTT

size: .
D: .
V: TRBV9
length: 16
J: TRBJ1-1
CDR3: CASSVEDWSGLGEAFF
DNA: TGTGCCAGCAGCGTAGAAGATTGGTCAGGGCTTGGCGAAGCTTTCTTT

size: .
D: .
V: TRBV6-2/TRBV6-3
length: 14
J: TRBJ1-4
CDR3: CASSGGVPHEKLFF
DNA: TGTGCCAGCAGCGGAGGGGTCCCTCACGAAAAACTGTTTTTT

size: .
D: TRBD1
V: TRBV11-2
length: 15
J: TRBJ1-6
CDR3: CASSLQGRGLSPLHF
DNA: TGTGCCAGCAGCTTGCAGGGCAGGGGGCTTTCACCCCTCCACTTT

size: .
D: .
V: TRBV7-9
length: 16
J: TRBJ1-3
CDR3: CASSPRAQSSGNTIYF
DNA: TGTGCCAGCAGCCCCCGGGCCCAATCCTCCGGAAACACCATATATTTT

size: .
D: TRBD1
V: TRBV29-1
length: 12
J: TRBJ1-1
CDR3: CSVGQGNTEAFF
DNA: TGCAGCGTAGGACAGGGGAACACTGAAGCTTTCTTT

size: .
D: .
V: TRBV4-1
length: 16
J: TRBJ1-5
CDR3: CASSQPRRGENQPQHF
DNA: TGCGCCAGCAGCCAACCTCGCCGGGGGGAAAATCAGCCCCAGCATTTT

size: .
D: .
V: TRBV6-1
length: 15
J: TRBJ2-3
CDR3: CASRRPSGSTDTQYF
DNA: TGTGCCAGCAGACGGCCTAGTGGAAGTACAGATACGCAGTATTTT

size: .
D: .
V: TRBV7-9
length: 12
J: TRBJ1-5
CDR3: CASSLARQPQHF
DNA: TGTGCCAGCAGCTTAGCGCGGCAGCCCCAGCATTTT

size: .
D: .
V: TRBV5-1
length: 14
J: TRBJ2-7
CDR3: CASSLRPPTNEQYF
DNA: TGCGCCAGCAGCTTGAGGCCCCCCACCAACGAGCAGTACTTC

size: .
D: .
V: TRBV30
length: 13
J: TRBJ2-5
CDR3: CAWSVLGVETQYF
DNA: TGTGCCTGGAGTGTACTCGGGGTGGAGACCCAGTACTTC

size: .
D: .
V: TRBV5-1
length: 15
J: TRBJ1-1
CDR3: CASSGVNGGDSEAFF
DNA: TGCGCCAGCAGCGGGGTCAACGGCGGGGACTCTGAAGCTTTCTTT

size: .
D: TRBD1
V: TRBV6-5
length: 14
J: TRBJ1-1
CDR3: CASSYRTGGIEAFF
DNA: TGTGCCAGCAGTTACCGGACAGGGGGCATTGAAGCTTTCTTT

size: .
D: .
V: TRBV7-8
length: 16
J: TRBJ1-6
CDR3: CASSPGATYYNSPLHF
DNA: TGTGCCAGCAGCCCGGGGGCCACTTACTATAATTCACCCCTCCACTTT

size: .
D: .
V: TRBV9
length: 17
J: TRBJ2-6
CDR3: CASSQRFEYSGANVLTF
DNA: TGTGCCAGCAGCCAACGGTTCGAGTACTCAGGGGCCAACGTCCTGACTTTC

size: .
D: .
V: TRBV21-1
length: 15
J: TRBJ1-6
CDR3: CASSRWRERASPLHF
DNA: TGTGCCAGCAGCAGATGGAGAGAGCGAGCTTCACCCCTCCACTTT

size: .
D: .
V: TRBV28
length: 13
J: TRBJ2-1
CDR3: CASSLGRGAEQFF
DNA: TGTGCCAGCAGTTTGGGCAGGGGGGCTGAGCAGTTCTTC

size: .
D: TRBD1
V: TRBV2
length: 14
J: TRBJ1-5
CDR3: CASSDGTGVWSQHF
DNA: TGTGCCAGCAGTGACGGGACAGGGGTCTGGTCCCAGCATTTT

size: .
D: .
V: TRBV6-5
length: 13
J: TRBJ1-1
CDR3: CATNTAQNTEAFF
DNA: TGTGCCACCAACACGGCCCAGAACACTGAAGCTTTCTTT

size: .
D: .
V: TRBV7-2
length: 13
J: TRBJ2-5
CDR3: CASSITDAETQYF
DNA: TGTGCCAGCAGTATAACCGACGCAGAGACCCAGTACTTC

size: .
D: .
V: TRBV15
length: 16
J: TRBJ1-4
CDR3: CATSRDSSQTSEKLFF
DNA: TGTGCCACCAGCAGAGATTCCAGTCAGACGAGTGAAAAACTGTTTTTT

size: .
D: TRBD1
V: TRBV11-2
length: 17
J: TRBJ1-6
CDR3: CASSFTPGTGYNSPLHF
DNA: TGTGCCAGCAGCTTTACCCCAGGGACAGGTTATAATTCACCCCTCCACTTT

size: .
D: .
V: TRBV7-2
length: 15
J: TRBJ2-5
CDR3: CASSLFGQGGETQYF
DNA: TGTGCCAGCAGCTTATTTGGGCAGGGTGGAGAGACCCAGTACTTC

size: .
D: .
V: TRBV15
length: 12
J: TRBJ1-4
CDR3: CATSKGNEKLFF
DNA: TGTGCCACCAGCAAGGGTAATGAAAAACTGTTTTTT

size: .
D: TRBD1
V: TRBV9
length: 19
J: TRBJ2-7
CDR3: CASSGMGKGMTTGVYEQYF
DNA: TGTGCCAGCAGCGGTATGGGAAAAGGCATGACGACAGGGGTCTACGAGCAGTACTTC

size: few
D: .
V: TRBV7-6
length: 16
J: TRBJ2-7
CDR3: CASSLHAGTAFYEQYF
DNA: TGTGCCAGCAGCTTGCATGCGGGGACAGCGTTCTACGAGCAGTACTTC

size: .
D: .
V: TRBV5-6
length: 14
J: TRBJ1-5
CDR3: CASSPLGGNQPQHF
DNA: TGTGCCAGCAGCCCGCTGGGAGGCAATCAGCCCCAGCATTTT

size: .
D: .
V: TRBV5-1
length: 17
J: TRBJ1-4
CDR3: CASSFGTVHATNEKLFF
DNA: TGCGCCAGCAGCTTTGGGACGGTGCACGCAACTAATGAAAAACTGTTTTTT

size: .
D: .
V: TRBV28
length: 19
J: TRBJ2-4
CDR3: CASSAGSWQPTLAKNIQYF
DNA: TGTGCCAGCAGTGCCGGGAGTTGGCAGCCGACGTTAGCCAAAAACATTCAGTACTTC

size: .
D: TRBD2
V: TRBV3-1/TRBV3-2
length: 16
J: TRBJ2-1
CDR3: CASSHSLAGGRGEQFF
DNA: TGTGCCAGCAGCCACTCTCTAGCGGGGGGGCGGGGAGAGCAGTTCTTC

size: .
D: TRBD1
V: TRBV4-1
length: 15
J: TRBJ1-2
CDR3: CASSTRTGGDYGYTF
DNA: TGCGCCAGCAGCACCCGGACAGGGGGGGACTATGGCTACACCTTC

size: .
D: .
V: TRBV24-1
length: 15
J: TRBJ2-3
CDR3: CATSVGSGVTDTQYF
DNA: TGTGCCACCAGTGTGGGTTCGGGGGTCACAGATACGCAGTATTTT

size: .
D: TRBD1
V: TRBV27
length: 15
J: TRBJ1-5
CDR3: CASKPGQDPNQPQHF
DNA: TGTGCCAGCAAACCTGGACAGGACCCCAATCAGCCCCAGCATTTT

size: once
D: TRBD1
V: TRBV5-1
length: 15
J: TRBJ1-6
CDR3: CASSIPGQGRSPLHF
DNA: TGCGCCAGCAGCATTCCGGGACAGGGTAGATCACCCCTCCACTTT

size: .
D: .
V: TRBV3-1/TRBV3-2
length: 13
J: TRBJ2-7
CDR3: CASSQGTTGEQYF
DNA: TGTGCCAGCAGCCAGGGGACGACTGGGGAGCAGTACTTC

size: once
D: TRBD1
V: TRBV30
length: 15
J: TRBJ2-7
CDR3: CAWSDPGTGVWEQYF
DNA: TGTGCCTGGAGTGACCCCGGGACAGGGGTGTGGGAGCAGTACTTC

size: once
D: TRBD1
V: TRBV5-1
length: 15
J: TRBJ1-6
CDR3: CASSSKTGTDSPLHF
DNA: TGCGCCAGCAGCTCCAAGACAGGGACGGATTCACCCCTCCACTTT

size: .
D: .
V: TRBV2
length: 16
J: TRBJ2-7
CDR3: CASSEALTVGSYEQYF
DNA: TGTGCCAGCAGTGAAGCGTTGACAGTTGGATCCTACGAGCAGTACTTC

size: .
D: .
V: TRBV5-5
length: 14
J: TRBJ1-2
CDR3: CASSPWSENYGYTF
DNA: TGTGCCAGCAGCCCATGGAGTGAAAACTATGGCTACACCTTC

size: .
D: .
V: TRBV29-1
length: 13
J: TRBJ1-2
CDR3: CSVEARYNYGYTF
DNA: TGCAGCGTTGAAGCCCGATATAACTATGGCTACACCTTC

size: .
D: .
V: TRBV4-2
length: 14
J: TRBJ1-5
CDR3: CASSQDLRDQPQHF
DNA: TGTGCCAGCAGCCAAGATCTTAGGGACCAGCCCCAGCATTTT

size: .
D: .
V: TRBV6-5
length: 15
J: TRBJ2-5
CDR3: CASRETGQNLETQYF
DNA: TGTGCCAGCAGGGAGACAGGACAAAATTTGGAGACCCAGTACTTC

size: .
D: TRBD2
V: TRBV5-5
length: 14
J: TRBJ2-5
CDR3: CASSLTDSGEAQYF
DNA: TGTGCCAGCAGCTTAACTGACAGCGGGGAAGCCCAGTACTTC

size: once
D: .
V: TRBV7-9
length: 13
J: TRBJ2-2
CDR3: CASSTLFGGELFF
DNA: TGTGCCAGCAGCACCCTCTTCGGCGGGGAGCTGTTTTTT

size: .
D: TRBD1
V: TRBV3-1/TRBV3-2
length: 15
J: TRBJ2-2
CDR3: CASSQRQGDTGELFF
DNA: TGTGCCAGCAGCCAGAGACAGGGTGACACCGGGGAGCTGTTTTTT

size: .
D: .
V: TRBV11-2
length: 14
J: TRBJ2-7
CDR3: CASSPHYEFYEQYF
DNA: TGTGCCAGCAGCCCCCACTACGAGTTCTACGAGCAGTACTTC

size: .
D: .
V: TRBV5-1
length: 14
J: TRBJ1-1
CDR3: CASSPGGVNTEAFF
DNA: TGCGCCAGCTCACCCGGTGGGGTGAACACTGAAGCTTTCTTT

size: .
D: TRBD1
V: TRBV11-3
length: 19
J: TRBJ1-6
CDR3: CASSLDHSRDRRLREPLHF
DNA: TGTGCCAGCAGCTTAGACCATTCCCGGGACAGAAGGTTACGCGAACCCCTCCACTTT

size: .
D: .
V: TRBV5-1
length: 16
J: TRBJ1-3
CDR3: CASSLVGSGYGNTIYF
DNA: TGCGCCAGCAGCTTGGTAGGGTCAGGATACGGAAACACCATATATTTT

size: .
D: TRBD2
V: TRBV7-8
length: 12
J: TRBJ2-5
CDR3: CASMRGGETQYF
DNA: TGTGCCAGCATGCGGGGGGGAGAGACCCAGTACTTC

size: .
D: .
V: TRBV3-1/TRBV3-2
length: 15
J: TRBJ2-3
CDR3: CASSHNRGSTDTQYF
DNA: TGTGCCAGCAGCCATAATAGGGGAAGCACAGATACGCAGTATTTT

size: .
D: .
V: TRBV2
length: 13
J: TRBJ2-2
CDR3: CATPRGLTGELFF
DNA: TGTGCCACCCCTCGGGGGCTCACCGGGGAGCTGTTTTTT